The T cell receptor (beta chain) described here comes from a study of shared clonotypes between healthy human individuals. Broader study findings: Despite large depth, sorted-subset datasets appeared incompletely sequenced.

V lost 10 bases, J lost 2 bases, and 18 bases lay in between. CDR1 is LNHDA and CDR2 is SQIVND in the germline V gene (reference sequence). The CDR3 length is 14 residues. Concerning this clone: The antigen is not known.

Terminally differentiated effector memory CD45RA+ cells were excluded from the naive CD8 cells, which were CD45RO-negative and positively selected for CCR7. In the study's own analysis: Filtering differed, since immunoSEQ gave only junction sequences and no quality scores. TCRdb keeps only in-frame clones here, not all; method: immunoSEQ multiplex PCR. V and J calls and clone size come straight from that table; D and trimming were deduced from the DNA. The data hold hundreds of thousands of clones, with 90% to 95% observed a single time. Sample: naive CD8+ T cells sorted from blood. The chain links TRBV19 to TRBJ2-7, with D maybe TRBD1 (6 bases). The TCR sequence derives from a woman in her 30s in good health. CDR3 sequence: CATSAIQGPYEQYF. The CDR3 DNA follows: TGTGCCACCAGCGCTATCCAGGGGCCCTACGAGCAGTACTTC.